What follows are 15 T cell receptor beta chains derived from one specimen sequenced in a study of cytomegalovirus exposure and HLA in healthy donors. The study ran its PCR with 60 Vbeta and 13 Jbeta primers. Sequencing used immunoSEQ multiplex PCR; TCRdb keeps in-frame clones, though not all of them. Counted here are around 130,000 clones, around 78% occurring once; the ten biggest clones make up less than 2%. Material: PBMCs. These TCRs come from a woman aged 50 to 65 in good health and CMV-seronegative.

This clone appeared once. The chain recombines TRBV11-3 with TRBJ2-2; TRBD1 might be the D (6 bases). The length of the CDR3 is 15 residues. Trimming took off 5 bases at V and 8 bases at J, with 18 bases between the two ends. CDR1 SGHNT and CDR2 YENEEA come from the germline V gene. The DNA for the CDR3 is TGTGCCAGCAGCCCTGGGACACCTCTTGGAGGGGAGCTGTTTTTT. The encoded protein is CASSPGTPLGGELFF.

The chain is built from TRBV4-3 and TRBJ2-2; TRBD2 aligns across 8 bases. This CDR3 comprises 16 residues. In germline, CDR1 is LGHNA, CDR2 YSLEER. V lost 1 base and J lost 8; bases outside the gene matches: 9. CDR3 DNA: TGCGCCAGCAGCCAAGCGACTAGCGTCAGGTGGGGGGAGCTGTTTTTT. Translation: CASSQATSVRWGELFF.

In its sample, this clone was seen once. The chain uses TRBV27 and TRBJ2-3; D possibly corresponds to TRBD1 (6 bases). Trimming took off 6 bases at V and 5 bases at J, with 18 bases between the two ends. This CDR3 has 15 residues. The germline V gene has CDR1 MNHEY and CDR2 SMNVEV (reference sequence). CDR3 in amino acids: CASRPDRTHRDTQYF. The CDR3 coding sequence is TGTGCCAGCAGGCCCGACAGGACCCACCGAGATACGCAGTATTTT.

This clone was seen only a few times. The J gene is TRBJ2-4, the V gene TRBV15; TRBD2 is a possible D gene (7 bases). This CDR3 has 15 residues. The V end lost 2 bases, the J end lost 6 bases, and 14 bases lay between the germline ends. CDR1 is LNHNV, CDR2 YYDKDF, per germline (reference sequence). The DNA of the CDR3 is TGTGCCACCAGCAGACAAAGGGGGGGGGCAAACATTCAGTACTTC. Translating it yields CATSRQRGGANIQYF. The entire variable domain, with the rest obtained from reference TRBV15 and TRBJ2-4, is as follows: DAMVIQNPRYQVTQFGKPVTLSCSQTLNHNVMYWYQQKSSQAPKLLFHYYDKDFNNEADTPDNFQSRRPNTSFCFLDIRSPGLGDTAMYLCATSRQRGGANIQYFGAGTRLSVL.

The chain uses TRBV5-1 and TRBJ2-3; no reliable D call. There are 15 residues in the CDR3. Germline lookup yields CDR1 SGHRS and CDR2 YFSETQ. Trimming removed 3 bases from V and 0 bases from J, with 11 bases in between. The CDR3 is CASSSNLASTDTQYF. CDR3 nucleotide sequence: TGCGCCAGCAGCTCGAATCTGGCCAGCACAGATACGCAGTATTTT.

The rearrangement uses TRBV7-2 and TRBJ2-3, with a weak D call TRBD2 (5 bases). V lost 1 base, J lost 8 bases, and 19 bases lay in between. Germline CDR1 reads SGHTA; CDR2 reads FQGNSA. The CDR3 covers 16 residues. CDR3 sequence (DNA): TGTGCCAGCAGCTTAGGGAGCGGCCTTGATCGGGGTACGCAGTATTTT. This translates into CASSLGSGLDRGTQYF.

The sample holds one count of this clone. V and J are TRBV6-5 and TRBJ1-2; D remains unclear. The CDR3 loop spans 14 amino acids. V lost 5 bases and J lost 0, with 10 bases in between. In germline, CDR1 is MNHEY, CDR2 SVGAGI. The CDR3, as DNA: TGTGCCAGCAGTATCAGCGTCCCTAACTATGGCTACACCTTC. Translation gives CASSISVPNYGYTF.

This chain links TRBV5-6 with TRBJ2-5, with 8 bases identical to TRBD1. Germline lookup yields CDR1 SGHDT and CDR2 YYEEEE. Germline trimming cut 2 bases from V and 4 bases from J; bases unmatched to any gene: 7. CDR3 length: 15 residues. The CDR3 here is CASSLLDRVRETQYF. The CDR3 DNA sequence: TGTGCCAGCAGCTTATTGGACAGGGTGCGAGAGACCCAGTACTTC. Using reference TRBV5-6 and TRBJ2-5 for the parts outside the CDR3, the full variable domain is DAGVTQSPTHLIKTRGQQVTLRCSPKSGHDTVSWYQQALGQGPQFIFQYYEEEERQRGNFPDRFSGHQFPNYSSELNVNALLLGDSALYLCASSLLDRVRETQYFGPGTRLLVL.

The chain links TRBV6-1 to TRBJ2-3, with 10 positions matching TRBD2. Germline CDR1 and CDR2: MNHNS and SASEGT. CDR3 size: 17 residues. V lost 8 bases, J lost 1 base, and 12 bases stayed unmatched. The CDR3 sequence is CASRGLAGESGTDTQYF. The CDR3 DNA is TGTGCCAGCCGTGGGCTAGCGGGAGAGAGCGGCACAGATACGCAGTATTTT.

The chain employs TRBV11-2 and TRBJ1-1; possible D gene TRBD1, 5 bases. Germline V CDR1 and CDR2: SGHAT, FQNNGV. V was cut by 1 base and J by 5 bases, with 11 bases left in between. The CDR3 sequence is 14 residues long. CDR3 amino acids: CASSLGGERTEAFF. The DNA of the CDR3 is TGTGCCAGCAGCTTAGGGGGGGAAAGGACTGAAGCTTTCTTT.

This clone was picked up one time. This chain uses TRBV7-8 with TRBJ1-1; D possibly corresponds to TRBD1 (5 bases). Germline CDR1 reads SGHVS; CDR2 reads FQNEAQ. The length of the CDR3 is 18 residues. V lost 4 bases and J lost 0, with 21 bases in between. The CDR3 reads CASSYQQVMGSVNTEAFF. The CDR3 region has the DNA TGTGCCAGCAGCTACCAACAGGTTATGGGTAGTGTGAACACTGAAGCTTTCTTT.

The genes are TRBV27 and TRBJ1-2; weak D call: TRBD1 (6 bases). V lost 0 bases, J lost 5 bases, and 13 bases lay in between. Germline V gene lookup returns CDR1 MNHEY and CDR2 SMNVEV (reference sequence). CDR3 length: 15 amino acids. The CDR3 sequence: CASSLSGGHRYGYTF. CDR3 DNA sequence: TGTGCCAGCAGTTTATCCGGGGGGCATCGATATGGCTACACCTTC.

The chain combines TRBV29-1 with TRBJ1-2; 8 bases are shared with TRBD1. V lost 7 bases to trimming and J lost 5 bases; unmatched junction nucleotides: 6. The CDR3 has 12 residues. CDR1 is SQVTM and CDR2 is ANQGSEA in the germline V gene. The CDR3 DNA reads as TGCAGCGATCTACAGGGGGTGTATGGCTACACCTTC. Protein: CSDLQGVYGYTF.

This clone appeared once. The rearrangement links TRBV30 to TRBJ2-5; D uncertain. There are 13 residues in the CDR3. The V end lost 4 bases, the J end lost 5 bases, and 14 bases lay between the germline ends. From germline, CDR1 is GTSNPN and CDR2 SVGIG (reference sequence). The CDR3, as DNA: TGTGCCTGGAAGGTGGCGGATCGGGAGACCCAGTACTTC. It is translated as CAWKVADRETQYF.

This CDR3 is CASSHSPHNEKLFF. The CDR3 DNA reads as TGTGCCAGCAGCCACAGTCCGCATAATGAAAAACTGTTTTTT. The genes are TRBV25-1 and TRBJ1-4, with no clear D. The CDR3 is made up of 14 amino acids. Trimming stripped 6 bases from V and 4 bases from J, with 12 bases between. Germline-derived CDR1 and CDR2 are MGHDK and SYGVNS.